This T cell receptor (beta chain) was recovered during a study of cytomegalovirus exposure and HLA in healthy donors. CDR1 is SQVTM and CDR2 is ANQGSEA in the germline V gene. This CDR3 has 13 residues. With V trimmed by 1 base and J by 11 bases, 11 bases remained unmatched. Clones were read by immunoSEQ multiplex PCR, and TCRdb kept only the in-frame ones, dropping some. The sample yields 150,000 to 200,000 clones, around nine tenths seen once. Sequencing was performed on PBMCs. This TCR derives from a man between 18 and 29 years old in good health and CMV-seropositive. The rearrangement links TRBV29-1 to TRBJ2-7; TRBD1 agrees at 7 bases. The CDR3 nucleotides read TGCAGCGTTGAAGCCTCATACAGGGGAGAGGAGTACTTC. Amino acid sequence: CSVEASYRGEEYF.